What follows describes a single T cell receptor beta chain. This record belongs to a study of PD-1 blockade in classical Hodgkin lymphoma. Time point reported: cycle 4 day 1 (C4D1), after 6 weeks of nivolumab. There was relapse after autologous stem cell transplantation in every patient, and there was variation in brentuximab vedotin exposure. Germline V gene data show CDR1 as MNHEY and CDR2 as SMNVEV (reference sequence). CDR3 length equals 15 residues. Trimming left V 4 bases short and J 3 bases short, with 13 bases between. Some clones are missing from TCRdb's copy, which holds only in-frame ones; the method was immunoSEQ multiplex PCR. The repertoire holds 50,000 or so clones, with roughly 90% as singletons.

The specimen was peripheral blood mononuclear cells (PBMCs), collected before the fourth cycle of nivolumab. The sequence was collected from a human donor with classical Hodgkin lymphoma. The V and J genes are TRBV27 and TRBJ2-1; no clear D gene. The CDR3 bases are TGTGCCAGCAGTTCGACCCGGTTGGGCTACAATGAGCAGTTCTTC. It is translated as CASSSTRLGYNEQFF.